This T cell receptor (beta chain) comes out of a study of CD8+ T cells in alopecia areata. For the study at large: At a dose of 5 to 10 mg twice daily, oral tofacitinib was given to treated patients.

RNA extraction was followed by reverse transcription into cDNA, which acted as the sequencing template. The assay was immunoSEQ multiplex PCR, and TCRdb's table has in-frame clones only and misses some. The sample yields hundreds of thousands of clones, 30% to 40% seen once. This clone was recorded a few times. Indicated treatment: oral pan-JAK inhibitor, 5-10 mg twice daily. Researchers gathered lesional scalp punch biopsies and peripheral blood from patients with alopecia areata. The TCR originated in a human donor with alopecia areata. The material sequenced was CD4+ T cells sorted from blood, taken at approximately week 34, from a patient treated with tofacitinib.

The CDR3 loop reads CASSLGGVGEQYF. Here the CDR3 DNA reads TGTGCCAGCAGCTTGGGGGGTGTAGGCGAGCAGTACTTC. The V and J genes are TRBV11-2 and TRBJ2-7; tentatively, D is TRBD2 (6 bases). V lost 3 bases to trimming and J lost 6 bases, with 12 bases between them. The CDR3 runs 13 residues. In germline, CDR1 is SGHAT, CDR2 FQNNGV. Variable domain in full (rest from reference TRBV11-2 and TRBJ2-7): EAGVAQSPRYKIIEKRQSVAFWCNPISGHATLYWYQQILGQGPKLLIQFQNNGVVDDSQLPKDRFSAERLKGVDSTLKIQPAKLEDSAVYLCASSLGGVGEQYFGPGTRLTVT.